Following are 12 T cell receptor beta chains from one sample sequenced in a study of regulatory T cells in long-lasting Graves disease. Time point in this sample: newly diagnosed GD, antithyroid drugs for less than 3 months. Extracted PBMC RNA gave rise to the TCR library. Sequencing libraries for TCR beta were prepared with iRepertoire HTBI primers and Arm-PCR of CDR3 regions. TCRdb recomputed calls from the multiplex PCR reads with MiXCR, one row per CDR3 protein. The sample consists of a few hundred thousand distinct CDR3 sequences, approximately 16% of them appearing once. In addition, the sample was reused for a study of T cells in Graves' hyperthyroidism and ophthalmopathy.

Source: peripheral blood mononuclear cells (PBMCs), taken at new diagnosis, from a patient treated with antithyroid drugs. The receptors were gathered from a man aged 35-49 years with Graves disease.

Concerning this clonotype: This may be a read error, as it is one base from a much larger clone. This rearrangement joins TRBV7-9 to TRBJ2-5, with D tentatively TRBD2 (6 bases). Germline lookup yields CDR1 SEHNR and CDR2 FQNEAQ (reference sequence). Trimming pared 5 bases from V and 3 bases from J, leaving 16 bases between. The CDR3 sequence is 15 residues long. The CDR3 sequence: CASSELEGGEETQYF. CDR3 sequence (DNA): TGTGCCAGCAGCGAACTTGAAGGAGGGGAAGAGACCCAGTACTTC.

The chain uses TRBV28 and TRBJ2-2, with 7 bases aligning to TRBD2. Trimming took 1 base from V and 0 from J; bases not matched to a gene: 2. Germline CDR1 MDHEN, CDR2 SYDVKM. The CDR3 runs to 16 residues. Here the CDR3 DNA reads TGTGCCAGCAGTTTATACCGGGGGGCGAACACCGGGGAGCTGTTTTTT. Its translation is CASSLYRGANTGELFF. The full variable domain, completed using reference TRBV28 and TRBJ2-2, is DVKVTQSSRYLVKRTGEKVFLECVQDMDHENMFWYRQDPGLGLRLIYFSYDVKMKEKGDIPEGYSVSREKKERFSLILESASTNQTSMYLCASSLYRGANTGELFFGEGSRLTVL.

This clonotype was detected ten times or more. The DNA of the CDR3 is TGTGCCAGCAGTAGTCCCGGTCAGCCCCAGCATTTT. Its translation is CASSSPGQPQHF. The chain joins TRBV28 to TRBJ1-5; D uncertain. Germline V lookup: CDR1 MDHEN, CDR2 SYDVKM. CDR3 length: 12 residues. Trimming removed 5 bases at V and 6 bases at J, with 8 bases between.

The V call is TRBV29-1, the J call TRBJ2-3; D gene uncertain. V dropped 6 bases and J dropped 6 bases, with 19 bases sitting between them. The germline V gene has CDR1 SQVTM and CDR2 ANQGSEA. The CDR3 is 14 amino acids. CDR3: CSVELVNSHDTQYF. The CDR3 DNA reads as TGCAGCGTCGAGCTAGTGAACAGTCATGATACGCAGTATTTT.

About this clonotype itself: The junction shows a germline mismatch at one end, possibly a read error. This chain uses TRBV5-6 with TRBJ1-1; a weak D match, TRBD1 (6 bases). The CDR3 is made up of 16 amino acids. Germline values: CDR1 SGHDT, CDR2 YYEEEE. Here the CDR3 reads CTSSPVPRGGRTEAFF. The CDR3 region has the DNA TGTACCAGCAGCCCCGTCCCCAGGGGAGGACGTACTGAAGCTTTCTTT.

This clonotype was observed at least ten times. The J gene is TRBJ2-7, the V gene TRBV4-1; no clear D. Germline CDR1 is MGHRA and CDR2 is YSYEKL. V was pared by 1 base and J by 6 bases, with 13 bases between. The CDR3 extends over 14 amino acids. CDR3 DNA: TGCGCCAGCAGCCAAGCAGATACCTCTCTCGAGCAGTACTTC. Translation: CASSQADTSLEQYF.

The rearrangement links TRBV12-3 or TRBV12-4 to TRBJ2-7, with 9 bases lining up with TRBD1. The CDR3 runs to 15 residues. With V trimmed by 5 bases and J by 5 bases, 10 bases remained unmatched. CDR3 nucleotides: TGTGCCAGCAGTGGGCGGACAGGGGCGATTGACGAGCAGTACTTC. This translates into CASSGRTGAIDEQYF.

The chain is built from TRBV6-2 or TRBV6-3 and TRBJ2-3; D perhaps matches TRBD1 (6 bases). V was trimmed by 5 bases and J by 2 bases, leaving 11 bases between them. CDR3 length: 14 residues. Germline V lookup: CDR1 MNHEY, CDR2 SVGEGT. Here the CDR3 reads CASSRDTDTDTQYF. The CDR3 DNA reads as TGTGCCAGCAGTAGGGACACCGACACAGATACGCAGTATTTT.

There are a few counts of this clonotype. The V and J genes are TRBV5-4 and TRBJ1-6; D call uncertain. Germline V CDR1 and CDR2: SGHNT, YYREEE (reference sequence). V shed 0 bases and J shed 4 bases, with 11 bases lying between them. The CDR3 contains 16 residues. CDR3 sequence (DNA): TGTGCCAGCAGCTTGGCCTGGAACCAATATAATTCACCCCTCCACTTT. Amino acid sequence: CASSLAWNQYNSPLHF.

This clonotype came up a few times. This chain connects TRBV2 to TRBJ1-3; D is unresolved. Germline CDR1 is SNHLY and CDR2 is FYNNEI. This CDR3 has 13 residues. Trimming shortened V by 4 bases and J by 4 bases, and 8 bases separated the two germline ends. As DNA, the CDR3 is TGTGCCAGCAGTGCAGAACGAGGAAACACCATATATTTT. Encoded protein: CASSAERGNTIYF. Drawing the rest from reference TRBV2 and TRBJ1-3, the complete variable domain is EPEVTQTPSHQVTQMGQEVILRCVPISNHLYFYWYRQILGQKVEFLVSFYNNEISEKSEIFDDQFSVERPDGSNFTLKIRSTKLEDSAMYFCASSAERGNTIYFGEGSWLTVV.

The chain has TRBV28 and TRBJ2-3; D is undetermined. Germline V CDR1 and CDR2: MDHEN, SYDVKM. With 8 bases removed from V and 6 bases from J, the gap between germline ends came to 21 bases. The CDR3 totals 15 residues. CDR3 bases: TGTGCCAGCGGATATGTGGGCAGGCGTACGGATACGCAGTATTTT. It translates to CASGYVGRRTDTQYF.

As concerns this clonotype: Given a much more abundant clone one base away, this may be a read error. V usage is TRBV7-3 and J usage is TRBJ2-1; perhaps D is TRBD1 or TRBD2 (5 bases each). TRBJ2-7 explains the end of the DNA better; the J call may be wrong. In germline, CDR1 is SGHTA, CDR2 FQGTGA. The CDR3 length is 15 residues. CDR3 sequence (DNA): TGTGCCAGCAGCTTTGGACCGGGGCGTTACAATGAGCAGTACTTC. It encodes CASSFGPGRYNEQYF.